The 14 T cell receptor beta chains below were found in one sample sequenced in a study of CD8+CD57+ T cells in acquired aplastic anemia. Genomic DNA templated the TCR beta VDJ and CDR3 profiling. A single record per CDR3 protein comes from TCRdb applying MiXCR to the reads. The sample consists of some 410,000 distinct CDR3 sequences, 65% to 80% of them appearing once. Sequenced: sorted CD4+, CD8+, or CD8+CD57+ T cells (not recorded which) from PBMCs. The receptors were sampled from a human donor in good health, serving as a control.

The CDR3 nucleotides read TGCGCCAGCAGCCCGAGGGCCTCCTTAAAAGAGACCCAGTACTTC. Protein: CASSPRASLKETQYF. V usage is TRBV5-1 and J usage is TRBJ2-5; TRBD2 might be the D (5 bases). This CDR3 is 15 amino acids long. Trimming removed 4 bases at V and 3 bases at J, with 16 bases between. Germline CDR1 reads SGHRS; CDR2 reads YFSETQ. The complete variable domain, with remaining parts taken from reference TRBV5-1 and TRBJ2-5, reads KAGVTQTPRYLIKTRGQQVTLSCSPISGHRSVSWYQQTPGQGLQFLFEYFSETQRNKGNFPGRFSGRQFSNSRSEMNVSTLELGDSALYLCASSPRASLKETQYFGPGTRLLVL.

CDR3 sequence: CASRPRGANTGELFF. The CDR3 DNA reads as TGTGCCAGCAGACCTAGGGGGGCGAACACCGGGGAGCTGTTTTTT. The chain has TRBV12-5 and TRBJ2-2; D is possibly TRBD1 or TRBD2 (6 bases each). Per the germline V gene, CDR1 is LGHNT and CDR2 is FRNRAP. The CDR3 extends over 15 amino acids. Based on the CDR3 plus reference TRBV12-5 and TRBJ2-2, the full variable domain is DARVTQTPRHKVTEMGQEVTMRCQPILGHNTVFWYRQTMMQGLELLAYFRNRAPLDDSGMPKDRFSAEMPDATLATLKIQPSEPRDSAVYFCASRPRGANTGELFFGEGSRLTVL.

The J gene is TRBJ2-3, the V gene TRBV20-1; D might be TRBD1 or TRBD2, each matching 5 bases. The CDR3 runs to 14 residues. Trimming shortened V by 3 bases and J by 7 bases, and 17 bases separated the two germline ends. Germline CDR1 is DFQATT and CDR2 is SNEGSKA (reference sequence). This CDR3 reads CSARGDGTGNTQYF. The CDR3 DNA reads TGCAGTGCTAGGGGGGACGGGACGGGAAATACGCAGTATTTT.

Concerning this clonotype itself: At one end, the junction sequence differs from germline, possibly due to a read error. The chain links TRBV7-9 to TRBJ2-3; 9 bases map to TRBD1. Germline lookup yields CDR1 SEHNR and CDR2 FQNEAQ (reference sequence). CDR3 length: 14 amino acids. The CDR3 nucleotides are TGTGCCAGCAGCTTAGATCTCGAGACAGGGGGTCACAATTTT. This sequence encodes CASSLDLETGGHNF.

The CDR3 sequence is CASSASSGTIQYF. CDR3 nucleotides: TGCGCCAGCAGCGCCTCTAGCGGGACAATTCAGTACTTC. The chain uses TRBV5-1 and TRBJ2-4; 9 nucleotides match TRBD2. This CDR3 contains 13 residues. V gave up 4 bases and J gave up 10 bases; unmatched junction bases: 6. Germline CDR1 is SGHRS and CDR2 is YFSETQ.

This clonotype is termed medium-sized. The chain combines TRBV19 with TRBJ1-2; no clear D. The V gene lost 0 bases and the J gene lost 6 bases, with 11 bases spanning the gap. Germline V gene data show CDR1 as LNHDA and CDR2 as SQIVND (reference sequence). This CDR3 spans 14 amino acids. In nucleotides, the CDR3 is TGTGCCAGTAGTATAGATCCCCTACTGAATGGCTACACCTTC. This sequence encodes CASSIDPLLNGYTF.

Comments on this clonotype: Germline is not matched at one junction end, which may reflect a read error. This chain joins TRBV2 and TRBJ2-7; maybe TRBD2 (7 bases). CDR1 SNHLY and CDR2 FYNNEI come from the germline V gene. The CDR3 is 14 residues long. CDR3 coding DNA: TGTGCCAGCAGTGGGGAGGGGGGAAAGGACGAGCCGCACTTC. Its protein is CASSGEGGKDEPHF.

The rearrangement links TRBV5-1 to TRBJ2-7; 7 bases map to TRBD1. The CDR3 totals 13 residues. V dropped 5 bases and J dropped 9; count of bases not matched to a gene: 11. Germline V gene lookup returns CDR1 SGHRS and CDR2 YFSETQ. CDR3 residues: CASRKSRGSAQYF. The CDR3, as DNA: TGCGCCAGCAGGAAGAGCAGGGGGAGCGCGCAGTACTTC.

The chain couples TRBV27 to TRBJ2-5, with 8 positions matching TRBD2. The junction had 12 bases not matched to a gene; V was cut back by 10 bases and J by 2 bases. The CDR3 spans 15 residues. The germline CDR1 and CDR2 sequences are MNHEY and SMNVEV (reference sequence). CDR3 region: CATSHGGGYQETQYF. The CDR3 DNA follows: TGTGCCACCTCGCACGGGGGGGGGTATCAAGAGACCCAGTACTTC.

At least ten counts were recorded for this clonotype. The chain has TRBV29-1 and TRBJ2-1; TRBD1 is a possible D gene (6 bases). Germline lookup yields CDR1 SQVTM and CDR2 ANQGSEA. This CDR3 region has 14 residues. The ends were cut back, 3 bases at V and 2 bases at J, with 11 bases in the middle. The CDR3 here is CSVDAGATYNEQFF. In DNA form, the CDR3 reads TGCAGCGTTGACGCAGGGGCTACCTACAATGAGCAGTTCTTC.

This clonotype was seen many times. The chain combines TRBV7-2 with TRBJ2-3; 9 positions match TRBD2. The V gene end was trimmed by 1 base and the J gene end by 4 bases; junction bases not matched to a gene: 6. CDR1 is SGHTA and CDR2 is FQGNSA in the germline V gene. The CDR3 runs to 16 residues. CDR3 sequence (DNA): TGTGCCAGCAGCTTAGGGCCCAGCGGGGGGTCAGATACGCAGTATTTT. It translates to CASSLGPSGGSDTQYF.

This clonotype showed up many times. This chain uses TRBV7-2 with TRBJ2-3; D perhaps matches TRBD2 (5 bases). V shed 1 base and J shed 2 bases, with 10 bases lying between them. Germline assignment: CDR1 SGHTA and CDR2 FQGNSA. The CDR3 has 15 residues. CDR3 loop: CASSLDGLYTDTQYF. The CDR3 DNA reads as TGTGCCAGCAGCTTAGACGGACTCTACACAGATACGCAGTATTTT. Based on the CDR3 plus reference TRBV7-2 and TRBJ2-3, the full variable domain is GAGVSQSPSNKVTEKGKDVELRCDPISGHTALYWYRQSLGQGLEFLIYFQGNSAPDKSGLPSDRFSAERTGGSVSTLTIQRTQQEDSAVYLCASSLDGLYTDTQYFGPGTRLTVL.

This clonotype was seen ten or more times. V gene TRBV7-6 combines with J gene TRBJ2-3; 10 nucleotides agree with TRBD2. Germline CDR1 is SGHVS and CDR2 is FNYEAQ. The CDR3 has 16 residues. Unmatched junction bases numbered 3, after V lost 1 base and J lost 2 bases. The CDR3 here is CASSLGLAGDTDTQYF. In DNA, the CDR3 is TGTGCCAGCAGCTTAGGACTAGCGGGCGACACAGATACGCAGTATTTT.

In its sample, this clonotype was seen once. CDR3 protein: CASSPPARINQPQHF. CDR3 in DNA: TGTGCCAGCAGTCCCCCGGCCCGGATCAATCAGCCCCAGCATTTT. The chain recombines TRBV11-3 with TRBJ1-5; D uncertain. Germline values: CDR1 SGHNT, CDR2 YENEEA. V was trimmed by 6 bases and J by 3 bases, leaving 15 bases between them. This CDR3 is 15 amino acids long.